This T cell receptor beta chain was sequenced in a study of cytomegalovirus exposure and HLA in healthy donors (dated 2017 in TCRdb). Regarding the research as a whole: In an earlier analysis of 587 of the donors, less than 350 Gb of sequence data and 117 million unique TCR beta sequences from roughly 190 million T cells were reported. Roughly 300 gigabases of sequencing data and 75 million to 85 million unique TCR sequences made up an early release that covered several hundred HLA-typed donors. The genetic ancestry cluster associated with self-reported Caucasian donors included over 80% of the 300 to 450 genotyped donors. The study aimed to test whether cataloging public T cell receptors could reveal signatures of past pathogen exposure. Using immunosequencing, the study profiled T cell repertoires from around 680 subjects and related those repertoires to cytomegalovirus serostatus. In addition to the first cohort of around 670 subjects, a separate validation cohort of approximately 130 different subjects was used. High-throughput TCR immunosequencing, statistical association of individual TCRs with disease status, and machine learning were combined to predict cytomegalovirus infection status. A later analysis re-analyzed previously published TCR beta repertoires from 666 donors and added high-resolution HLA genotyping to study TCR occurrence patterns. In the later analysis, no new phenotypic data were used to find candidate immune exposures; instead, reliance was placed on TCR beta sequences and their occurrence across donors. An earlier analysis of about 600 of the donors used high-throughput TCR beta sequencing to judge whether each TCR beta V gene segment behaved as functional or pseudogenic. Donor age, sex, ethnicity and CMV serostatus were compiled alongside the repertoire data. Genome-wide SNP genotypes for about 65% of the 666 donors were used in a later genetic analysis, which treated that subset as a discovery cohort. Every repertoire in the discovery cohort had been generated on one and the same sequencing platform. Both class I and class II loci were covered by HLA typing, at four-digit resolution. The number of typed donors differed by locus: about 629-640 for A, B, C, DRB1 and DQB1; approximately 520 for DQA1; 600 to 610 for DPA1; and roughly 490 for DPB1. About five DR-DQ haplotypes were handled as single units for association and clustering, since linkage in the cohort was strong. Among roughly 400 genotyped donors of the cohort, an average of around 240,000 unique TCR beta nucleotide sequences were sequenced per donor, around 20% of them non-productive.

Points the paper makes about the study in general: In a later analysis, several top co-occurrence clusters were reported to appear linked to parvovirus B19, influenza, CMV and Epstein-Barr virus. Because counts were too low, under 20 rarely observed V segments, including chromosome 9 orphons, were left out of the earlier analysis of a few hundred of the donors. A later genetic analysis associated a missense DCLRE1C variant with V-gene and J-gene trimming of TCR beta chains, and an independent cohort replicated the association. In vitro tests confirmed that a few of the cytomegalovirus-associated TCR beta chains recognize cytomegalovirus antigens. Compared with equally common non-associated chains, HLA-associated TCR beta chains in a later analysis were more clonally expanded and had lower generation probabilities. Because HLA typing was unavailable for some donors at each locus, only the typed subset was used in association tests. A total of about 180 TCR beta chains were listed by the study as associated with cytomegalovirus. An earlier analysis of roughly 570 of the donors showed that most TCR beta V segments appeared in productive rearrangements either about 87% or about 30% of the time, which broadly matched IMGT annotations. Assigning TCR associations to individual alleles was difficult when HLA alleles, especially DR and DQ, strongly co-occurred. The classifier was reported to diagnose cytomegalovirus status with high specificity and sensitivity in both the original cohort and the validation cohort. Correlated functional status among segregating V segments might be attributable to linkage disequilibrium, but an unknown experimental factor could not be ruled out. A further reported finding was that TCR beta sequences accurately predicted the HLA-A and HLA-B alleles for most subjects in the first cohort. A cluster of highly shared sequence variants was judged likely to represent a technical artifact of the sequencing pipeline. Specific HLA alleles were associated with 15,000 to 20,000 TCR beta sequences at a false discovery rate of 0.05 in a later analysis. The cohort was sequenced for TCR beta chains only, and without alpha or paired-chain data the features that could be detected were limited. Most CMV-associated TCR beta chains appeared to be HLA-restricted in a later analysis, and the HLA associations seemed to be driven largely by CMV exposure. According to a later analysis, TCR association rates differed among HLA loci, with DRB1 alleles showing the most associated TCRs and HLA-C alleles showing the fewest. The authors suggested that the approach could potentially be generalized to other disease states and immunological phenotypes. A later genetic analysis reported fewer N-insertions in productive TCRs among donors in an Asian-associated ancestry cluster than the approximately 700-donor mean. The 87-base-pair reads could not distinguish some IMGT-functional V segments, including TRBV6-2 and TRBV6-3, so those segments were excluded. The only immune exposure information available for the cohort was CMV serostatus. Roughly uniform sequencing depth across donors was assumed in presence/absence analyses, although this assumption may not hold. While some public TCRs were present in many individuals, most TCR sequences turned up only very rarely across donors.

Taken from cysteine to phenylalanine, the CDR3 has 14 residues. Only the CDR3 DNA is retained, 42 bases long and in frame from the first base. The V and J ends are trimmed by 0 bases and 2 bases, leaving 9 bases between them. The germline V gene sets CDR1 to SGHRS and CDR2 to YFSETQ. The cohort consisted of hundreds of healthy bone marrow donors. Cohort members were all nominally healthy when sampled, although unrecorded immune exposures were likely present. The donor was CMV seronegative and belonged to the group of roughly 330 seronegative cohort members. Every donor gave a peripheral blood sample, and the peripheral blood mononuclear cells from that sample were used for TCR beta sequencing. Genomic DNA was extracted from the blood cell samples with the Qiagen DNeasy Blood Extraction Kit. Preparation of the library involved the immunoSEQ multiplex PCR assay. For the multiplex PCR, a mixture combining 60 forward primers for TCR Vbeta segments and 13 reverse primers for TCR Jbeta segments was used. A multiplex PCR assay on genomic DNA amplified the CDR3 region of rearranged TCR beta genes. The Illumina HiSeq System was used to sequence the amplified TCR beta libraries as 87-base-pair reads. In the paper's pipeline: A later analysis counted 65 million to 90 million unique TCR beta chains across the 550 to 750 repertoires, and 9.5 million to 11 million of these chains were shared by at least two donors. To remove PCR and sequencing errors, raw reads were error-corrected and collapsed into unique sequences using a nearest-neighbor algorithm that merged closely related sequences. CDR3 sequences were aligned to IMGT reference sequences to assign V, D and J gene segments. For a sequence to be retained, at least a six-nucleotide match to both a V gene segment and a J gene segment was required. A rearrangement was called productive if the CDR3 had no stop codons and remained in frame with V and J, and every other rearrangement was called non-productive. CDR3 was defined by IMGT convention, running from the second conserved V-encoded cysteine to the conserved J-encoded phenylalanine. Sequences without an unambiguous match to a single V gene segment were excluded from the earlier analysis of approximately 600 of the donors. An earlier analysis of fewer than 750 of the donors classified V segments as functional when productive rearrangements were above 56.7% and as segregating when the standard deviation between donors was above 5%. To diagnose cytomegalovirus status from the catalog of TCR beta chain sequences, a statistical classification framework was built. In a later analysis, V and J genes were assigned by comparing TCR nucleotide sequences against IMGT/GENE-DB human TR gene sequences. Using the TCRdist pipeline, a later analysis assigned CDR3 sequences along with most-parsimonious VDJ recombination scenarios. In a later analysis, every TCR beta chain was defined by the combination of its CDR3 amino acid sequence and its V-gene family, and reads without a unique V-gene family were dropped. A later analysis removed 500 to 650 highly shared, low-generation-probability nucleotide sequences to deal with suspected cross-contamination and a sequencing artifact. For each public chain, a later analysis derived a clonal expansion index from normalized ranks of inferred template counts within each repertoire. Generation probabilities in a later analysis came from a VDJ recombination model fitted to out-of-frame rearrangements, and those results were checked against IGoR. In a later analysis, TCR-TCR, TCR-HLA and TCR-CMV co-occurrence was scored with hypergeometric tests, and a repertoire-size bias correction was applied to TCR pairs. A later analysis estimated false discovery rates by permuting HLA or CMV assignments 20 times. In a later analysis, co-occurring TCRs were grouped using DBSCAN, with TCRdist sequence similarity added in when clustering inside HLA-allele-positive subsets. Repertoires with fewer than 30,000 or more than 120,000 public chains were left out of co-occurrence clustering, as were five repertoires with anomalous nucleotide sharing. This is the immuneACCESS table as TCRdb keeps it, with only in-frame sequences that have V and J called. A part of the clones is gone; compared with another copy, unresolved V genes explain less than half, and the rest is unexplained. The V and J calls and clone size were taken over from that table, and D and trimming were inferred from the DNA. In all, the sample holds some 120,000 clones, and over 8% of those were seen once. The top ten clonotypes cover 3% of the sample.

This clone has just a few counts. Its specific antigen is unknown. The sample holds no much larger clone one base away, and base qualities are not on file. This sequence was found in a man aged 25-45 years in good health and CMV-seronegative. The sample comprised PBMCs. The chain uses TRBV5-1 and TRBJ2-7; TRBD1 is a possible D gene, resting on 5 matching bases. The CDR3: CASSLAGSPYEQYF. At the DNA level, the sequence is TGCGCCAGCAGCTTGGCAGGGTCGCCCTACGAGCAGTACTTC.